This TCR beta chain was profiled in a study of shared clonotypes between healthy human individuals (dated by TCRdb to the early 2020s). Some background on the complete study: The cohort included three men and a couple of women between 18 and 49 years of age. For each donor, CD4 naive and CD4 memory were each run on three plates, CD8 naive on two plates, and CD8 memory on one plate. The study deeply sequenced blood TCR repertoires of about five healthy adults to estimate repertoire size and the extent of clonotype sharing between individuals. Different laboratories and diverse techniques were used to prepare libraries and sequence TCR repertoires, to increase sequencing depth and limit assay-specific biases. Each donor's leukapheresis produced roughly between about 0.8 and 8.9 billion PBMCs. On the study overall, not on this receptor specifically: Pairwise subsampling indicated that sequencing depth was expected to affect the degree of clonotype sharing among donors. Compared with non-shared clonotypes, the clonotypes found in all four sorted-subset donors had higher generation probabilities. Rarefaction of sorted-subset datasets indicated incomplete sequencing despite the large sequencing depth. About 5% of naive CD4, around 4% of naive CD8, approximately 2.2% of memory CD4, and more than 0.35% of memory CD8 clonotypes were shared across several donors. Sampling was limited to blood, and TCR repertoires in tissue likely differ from TCR repertoires in blood. Naive subsets generally had larger estimated clonotype richness than memory subsets did. Because the study included only a small number of donors, the genetic and exposure-history diversity represented was limited.

TCR CDR3 regions were amplified from genomic DNA by multiplex PCR using the deep immunoSEQ assay. Genomic DNA extracted from each cell subset was distributed evenly over all wells of several immunoSEQ 96-well plates, and each plate served as one replicate. For sorted subsets, approximately 210 ng genomic DNA, equal to approximately 30,000 T cell genomes, was loaded into each replicate PCR. Purified libraries were measured with a Qubit 3.0 fluorometer, size-checked on a Bioanalyzer 2100, and measured again with the KAPA Library Quantification kit. Every immunoSEQ 96-well plate was sequenced on a dedicated single-read 150-cycle Illumina NextSeq 550 flow cell. The study's own analysis went as follows. Because only junctional sequences without quality scores were contained in the immunoSEQ output, filtering matching that applied to full-length reads could not be performed. To assign V/J genes and CDR3, sequences were annotated against IMGT germline references using PyIR, a Python wrapper for IgBLAST v1.9. Reads with weak V/J assignments (E-value above 1e-6), missing CDR3, stop codons, out-of-frame junctions, or ambiguous translated residues were removed. V3J clonotypes were defined by identical inferred V gene, J gene, and CDR3 amino acid sequence. To compute the percentage overlap between repertoires, the number of shared unique clonotypes was divided by the size of the smaller repertoire. Repertoire richness was assessed with RTK rarefaction, the Chao1 estimator, and Recon v2.1 estimates of unobserved clonotypes. Generation probabilities were computed with OLGA for all TCRbeta clonotypes obtained by the gDNA method from a few donors. What TCRdb holds here is the immuneACCESS table cut down to in-frame rearrangements. Part of the clones is not present; checked against another copy, under half of the missing clones reflect an unresolved V gene, and the others are unexplained. D and trimming come from the DNA, and the V and J calls and clone size come from that table. The sample table holds under 2,500,000 clones, of which around 95% were seen once. Jointly, the top ten make up over 0.1% of the sample.

A remark on this clone: The antigen this receptor binds is unknown. No base quality information exists; no much larger clone differs at one position.

The donors were healthy, HIV-negative adults with no recently reported acute infections or vaccinations. All donors were Caucasian adults living in Nashville, Tennessee, USA. CD4+ T cells were enriched through magnetic negative selection, after which naive cells were positively selected on CD45RA and the remaining negative fraction served as the memory subset. Blood was obtained by leukapheresis, after which PBMCs were separated by Ficoll-Histopaque density gradient centrifugation and cryopreserved in liquid nitrogen vapor phase. Purity and quantity of every magnetically sorted T cell population were checked by analytical flow cytometry. Each sorted fraction had its genomic DNA isolated and then quantified by UV absorbance on a Nanodrop 2000c. The germline V gene specifies SGHTA as CDR1 and FQGNSA as CDR2. Trimming takes 1 base from V and 6 bases from J, and the germline ends sit 7 bases apart. Reading from cysteine to phenylalanine, the CDR3 counts 13 amino acids. Kept here is only the CDR3 DNA, which spans 39 bases and is read in frame from base 1.

This clonotype was obtained from a man aged 18 to 30 in good health. The specimen sequenced was naive CD4+ T cells sorted from blood. The sample's cell subset or site label, in plain terms: CD45RA+ positively selected. This sequence uses TRBV7-2 and TRBJ2-1, with TRBD2 tentatively as D gene (6 bases match). The CDR3 protein sequence reads: CASSLGGVNEQFF. The bases are TGTGCCAGCAGCTTAGGGGGGGTCAATGAGCAGTTCTTC.